This T cell receptor (beta chain) was documented in a study of cytomegalovirus exposure and HLA in healthy donors. The PCR contained 60 Vbeta and 13 Jbeta primers. This table comes from immunoSEQ multiplex PCR, and its TCRdb copy is limited to in-frame clones, with some not included. The sample has 80,000 to 100,000 clones; roughly 70% are singletons. V shed 0 bases, J shed 0 bases, and the junction held 11 bases outside the gene matches. The CDR3 is 18 residues long. Germline V gene sequence: CDR1 MGHRA, CDR2 YSYEKL. Sequenced sample: PBMCs. The genes are TRBV4-1 and TRBJ2-7, with 7 bases identical to TRBD2. This TCR was sampled from a man over 45 in good health and CMV-seronegative. The CDR3 sequence: CASSQDLSGLAVSYEQYF. The CDR3 DNA reads TGCGCCAGCAGCCAAGATTTATCAGGGCTAGCGGTCTCCTACGAGCAGTACTTC.